This T cell receptor beta chain was found in a study of T cells in Graves' hyperthyroidism and ophthalmopathy. Whole-study results and caveats: Expanded thyroid clonotypes (above 0.001) were mostly also found in blood.

It was RNA transcripts that yielded the amplified TCR beta CDR3 regions. TCR CDR3 underwent first-round RT-PCR with the HTBI primer set. TCRdb redid the calling of the multiplex PCR reads with MiXCR, one entry per CDR3 protein. This table holds a few hundred thousand distinct CDR3 sequences, about 12% found once. CDR1 is MDHEN, CDR2 SYDVKM, per germline. CDR3 length: 13 residues. V was clipped by 2 bases and J by 4 bases, with 6 bases between them. This clonotype occurred many times. Antigen specificity is unknown. The material sequenced was blood. The sequence was obtained from a woman aged 18-30 years with Graves' hyperthyroidism. This chain joins TRBV28 and TRBJ1-5; no firm D call. CDR3 sequence (DNA): TGTGCCAGCAGTTTAATGAGGAATCAGCCCCAGCATTTT. It specifies CASSLMRNQPQHF.